The T cell receptor beta chain under discussion was sequenced for a study of T cell changes during pregnancy in multiple sclerosis (dated by TCRdb to between 2019 and 2020). About the full investigation: Changes in the T cell repertoire over the course of pregnancy were examined in this study in women with multiple sclerosis.

A note on this clone: No cognate antigen has been identified for it. Base qualities are not provided; no much larger clone lies one nucleotide away.

The library came from the immunoSEQ multiplex PCR assay. This immuneACCESS table, as held by TCRdb, lists in-frame sequences with V and J called but not all clones. Of the missing ones, under half trace to an unresolved V gene in checked studies; the others have no known cause. Present in this sample are under 85,000 clones, about 93% of which were seen just once. Of the sample, roughly 1.4% falls within the top ten clones. The CDR3 runs 12 residues from the cysteine to the phenylalanine. The only DNA kept is the CDR3, 36 bases in frame from the first base. The CDR1 and CDR2 encoded by the germline V gene are MNHNS and SASEGT. V is reduced by 6 bases and J by 9 bases, leaving a spacing of 12 bases between them.

The TCR sequence derives from a female donor in good health, enrolled as a control in a pregnancy study. The rearrangement joined TRBV6-1 to TRBJ2-1, with TRBD2 as a weak D call on 5 bases. The material was peripheral blood, obtained in the third trimester of pregnancy. The sequence in DNA is TGTGCCAGCAGACAAGCGGACGGTGAGCAGTTCTTC. The resulting protein is CASRQADGEQFF.